This TCR beta chain was documented in a study of Graves' ophthalmopathy and Graves' hyperthyroidism. General study points: The authors also found most expanded thyroid clonotypes above 0.001 frequency in blood.

This clonotype was picked up a small number of times. Its antigen is undetermined. The V end lost 1 base, the J end lost 0 bases, and 9 bases lay between the germline ends. The CDR3 contains 15 residues. Germline CDR1 and CDR2: MNHEY and SVGAGI. TCR beta CDR3 amplification used RNA transcripts. Following a first-round RT-PCR that used HTBI primers, a second-round multiplex PCR was carried out. TCRdb processed the multiplex PCR reads anew with MiXCR; each CDR3 protein has one entry. This sample carries under 250,000 distinct CDR3 sequences, less than 30% of them seen once, and the ten largest clones take 9.1%. Patients were left out if they had other autoimmune diseases, uncontrolled infections, pregnancy or lactation. Clinical symptoms, serum thyroxine, TRAb, thyroid ultrasound and orbital computed tomography determined diagnosis. A 10 ml volume of fresh peripheral blood provided the PBMCs.

The sequence derives from a man aged 45-65 years with Graves' ophthalmopathy. V and J are TRBV6-5 and TRBJ1-1; TRBD1 might be the D (6 bases). Sequencing was performed on peripheral blood. The CDR3 coding sequence is TGTGCCAGCAGTTACTTCACAGGGCTGAACACTGAAGCTTTCTTT. Protein sequence: CASSYFTGLNTEAFF.